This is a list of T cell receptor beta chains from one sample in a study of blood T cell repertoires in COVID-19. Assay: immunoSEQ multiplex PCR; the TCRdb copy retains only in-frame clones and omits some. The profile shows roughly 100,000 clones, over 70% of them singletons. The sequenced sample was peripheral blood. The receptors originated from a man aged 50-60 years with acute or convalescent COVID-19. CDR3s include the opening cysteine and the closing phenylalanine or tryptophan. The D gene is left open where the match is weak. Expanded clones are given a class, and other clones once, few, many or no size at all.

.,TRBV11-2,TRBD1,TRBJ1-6,TGTGCCAGCAGCCCAGGGACAGCCTATAATTCACCCCTCCACTTT,CASSPGTAYNSPLHF
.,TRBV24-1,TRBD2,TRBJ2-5,TGTGCCACCAGTGATTTTGTTAGCGGGGACCAAGAGACCCAGTACTTC,CATSDFVSGDQETQYF
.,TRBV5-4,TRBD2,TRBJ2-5,TGTGCCAGCAGTCGGCAAGCGGGAGGGCTGACAGGGGAGACCCAGTACTTC,CASSRQAGGLTGETQYF
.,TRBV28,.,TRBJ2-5,TGTGCCAGCAGTTTGGCCGGGACACTGGAAGAGACCCAGTACTTC,CASSLAGTLEETQYF
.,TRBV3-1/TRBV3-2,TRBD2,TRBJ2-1,TGTGCCAGCAGCCAACCGCTAGCGGGACGATACAATGAGCAGTTCTTC,CASSQPLAGRYNEQFF
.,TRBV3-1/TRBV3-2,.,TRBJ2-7,TGTGCCAGCAGCCAAGGATCCCCAGGCGTCTACGAGCAGTACTTC,CASSQGSPGVYEQYF
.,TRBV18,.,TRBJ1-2,TGTGCCAGCTCGGACGACAGAGGAGCCCTCTATGGCTACACCTTC,CASSDDRGALYGYTF
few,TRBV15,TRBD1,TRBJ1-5,TGTGCCACCCGGACCGGGACAGCGGGTCAGCCCCAGCATTTT,CATRTGTAGQPQHF
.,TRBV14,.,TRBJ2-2,TGTGCCAGCAGCCACAGGGGTGCAAGCGCCGGTAGTCGGGAGCTGTTTTTT,CASSHRGASAGSRELFF
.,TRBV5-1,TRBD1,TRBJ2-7,TGCGCCAGCAGGCCGGGACAGAACTCCTACGAGCAGTACTTC,CASRPGQNSYEQYF
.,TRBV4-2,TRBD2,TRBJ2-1,TGTGCCAGCAGCCAAGATTTTGCGGGAGCGTGGAATGAGCAGTTCTTC,CASSQDFAGAWNEQFF
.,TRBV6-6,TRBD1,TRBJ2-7,TGTGCCAGCACCAACGCCGGGACAGGGGGCGGCCAGCAGTACTTC,CASTNAGTGGGQQYF